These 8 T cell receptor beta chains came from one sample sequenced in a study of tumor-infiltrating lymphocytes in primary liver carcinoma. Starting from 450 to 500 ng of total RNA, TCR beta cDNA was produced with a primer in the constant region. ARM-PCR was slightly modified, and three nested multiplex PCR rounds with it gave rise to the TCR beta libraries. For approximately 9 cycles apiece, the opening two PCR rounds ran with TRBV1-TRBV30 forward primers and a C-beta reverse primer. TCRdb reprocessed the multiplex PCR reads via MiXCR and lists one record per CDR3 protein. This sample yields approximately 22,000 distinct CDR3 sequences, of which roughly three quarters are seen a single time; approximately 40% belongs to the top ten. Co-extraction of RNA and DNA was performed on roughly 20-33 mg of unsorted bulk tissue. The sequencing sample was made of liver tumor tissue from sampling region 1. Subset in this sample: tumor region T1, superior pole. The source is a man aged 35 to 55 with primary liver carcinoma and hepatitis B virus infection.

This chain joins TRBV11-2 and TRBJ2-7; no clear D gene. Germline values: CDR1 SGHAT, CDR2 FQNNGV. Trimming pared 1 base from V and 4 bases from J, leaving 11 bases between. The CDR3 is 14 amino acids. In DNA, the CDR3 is TGTGCCAGCAGCTTAGCTGAATGCCTATACGAGCAGTACTTC. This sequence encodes CASSLAECLYEQYF.

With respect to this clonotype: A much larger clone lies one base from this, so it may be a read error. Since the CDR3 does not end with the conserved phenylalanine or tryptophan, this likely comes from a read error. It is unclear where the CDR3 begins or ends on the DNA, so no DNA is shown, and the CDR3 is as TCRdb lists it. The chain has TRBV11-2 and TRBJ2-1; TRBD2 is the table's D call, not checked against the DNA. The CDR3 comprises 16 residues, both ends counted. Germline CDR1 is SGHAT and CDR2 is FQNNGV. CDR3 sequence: CASSYSSTSGRGGGFL.

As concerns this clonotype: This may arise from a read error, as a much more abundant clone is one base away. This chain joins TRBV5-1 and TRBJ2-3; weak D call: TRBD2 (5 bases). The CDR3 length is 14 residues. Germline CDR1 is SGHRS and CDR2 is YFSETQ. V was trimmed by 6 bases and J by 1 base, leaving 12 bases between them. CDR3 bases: TGCGCCAGCAACTCGGACTTGGGCACAGATACGCAGTATTTT. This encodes CASNSDLGTDTQYF.

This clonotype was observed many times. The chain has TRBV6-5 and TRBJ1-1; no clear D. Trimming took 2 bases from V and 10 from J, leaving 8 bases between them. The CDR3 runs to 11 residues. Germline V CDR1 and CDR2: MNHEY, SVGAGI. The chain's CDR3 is CASSYADVAFF. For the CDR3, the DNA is TGTGCCAGCAGTTACGCGGATGTAGCTTTCTTT.

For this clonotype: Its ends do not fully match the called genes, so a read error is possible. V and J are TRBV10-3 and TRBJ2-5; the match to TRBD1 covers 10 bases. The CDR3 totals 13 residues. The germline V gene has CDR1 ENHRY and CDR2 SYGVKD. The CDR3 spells CAVSDRGREIQYF. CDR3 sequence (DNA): TGTGCCGTCAGTGACAGGGGGCGTGAGATCCAGTACTTC.

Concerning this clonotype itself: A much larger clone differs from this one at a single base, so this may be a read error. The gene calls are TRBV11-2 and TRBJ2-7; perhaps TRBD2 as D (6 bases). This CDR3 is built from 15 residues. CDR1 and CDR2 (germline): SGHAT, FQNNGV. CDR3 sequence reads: CASSLGGTLPYKQYF. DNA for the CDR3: TGTGCCAGCAGCCTCGGCGGGACTCTACCCTACAAGCAGTACTTC.

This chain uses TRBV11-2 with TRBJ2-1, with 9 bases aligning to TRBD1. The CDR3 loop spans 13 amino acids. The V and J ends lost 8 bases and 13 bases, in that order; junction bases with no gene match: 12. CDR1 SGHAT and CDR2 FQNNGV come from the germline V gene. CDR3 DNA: TGTGCCAGCCGCCCCGACAGGGGGTGTGGACAGTTCTTC. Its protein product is CASRPDRGCGQFF.

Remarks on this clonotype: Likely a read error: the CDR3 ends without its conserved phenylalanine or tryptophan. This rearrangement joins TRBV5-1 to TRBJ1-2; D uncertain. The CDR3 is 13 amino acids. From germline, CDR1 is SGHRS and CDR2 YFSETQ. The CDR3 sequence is CTSSSTNAIGYTY. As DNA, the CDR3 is TGCACCAGCAGTTCGACCAACGCTATCGGTTACACCTAC.